These 9 T cell receptor beta chains originate from one sample sequenced in a study of blood T cell repertoires in COVID-19. Assay: immunoSEQ multiplex PCR; the TCRdb copy retains only in-frame clones and omits some. The sample lists under 400,000 clones, approximately 90% occurring once. Sequenced material: peripheral blood. These receptors all come from an older woman with COVID-19, enrolled during active disease.

This chain connects TRBV7-9 to TRBJ1-6; TRBD1 agrees at 7 bases. CDR1 is SEHNR and CDR2 is FQNEAQ in the germline V gene (reference sequence). This CDR3 has 14 residues. Trimming at V came to 5 bases and at J to 8 bases, leaving 6 bases not matched to a gene. As DNA, the CDR3 is TGTGCCAGCAGCCCCGGCCAGGGGGATTCACCCCTCCACTTT. Translated: CASSPGQGDSPLHF.

In this sample, this clone turned up once. The V call is TRBV5-1, the J call TRBJ2-1; D uncertain. Deletions cut 0 bases from V and 0 bases from J, with 4 bases between. CDR3 size: 14 residues. Per germline, CDR1 SGHRS and CDR2 YFSETQ. The CDR3 loop is CASSLAVSYNEQFF. The CDR3, as DNA: TGCGCCAGCAGCTTGGCAGTCTCCTACAATGAGCAGTTCTTC. The full variable domain, its missing parts supplied by reference TRBV5-1 and TRBJ2-1, is KAGVTQTPRYLIKTRGQQVTLSCSPISGHRSVSWYQQTPGQGLQFLFEYFSETQRNKGNFPGRFSGRQFSNSRSEMNVSTLELGDSALYLCASSLAVSYNEQFFGPGTRLTVL.

This chain joins TRBV5-1 and TRBJ1-2; TRBD1 matches 7 bases. V dropped 4 bases and J dropped 5; count of bases not matched to a gene: 2. Germline V gene lookup returns CDR1 SGHRS and CDR2 YFSETQ. This CDR3 has 12 amino acids. The CDR3 region has the DNA TGCGCCAGCAGCGAGGACAGGTATGGCTACACCTTC. It yields the protein CASSEDRYGYTF.

V is TRBV6-5 and J is TRBJ1-2; 9 nucleotides match TRBD1. Per germline, CDR1 MNHEY and CDR2 SVGAGI. Trimming removed 6 bases from V and 3 bases from J; junction bases left unmatched: 5. The CDR3 length is 14 residues. In nucleotides, the CDR3 is TGTGCCAGCAGACAAACAGGGGGCGACTATGGCTACACCTTC. Its translation is CASRQTGGDYGYTF.

This rearrangement joins TRBV5-1 to TRBJ2-3; 10 nucleotides match TRBD2. Germline V CDR1 and CDR2: SGHRS, YFSETQ. With V trimmed by 1 base and J by 6 bases, 2 bases remained unmatched. The CDR3 spans 14 residues. CDR3 DNA: TGCGCCAGCAGCTTGAGCGGGGGGGTTGATACGCAGTATTTT. As protein: CASSLSGGVDTQYF.

This chain joins TRBV3-1 (or the pseudogene TRBV3-2) and TRBJ2-3; D perhaps matches TRBD2 (5 bases). Looked up from germline, CDR1 is LGHDT and CDR2 is YNNKEL (reference sequence). The germline V and J ends were trimmed by 4 bases and 2 bases, with 10 bases remaining between them. This CDR3 has 14 residues. The CDR3: CASSPWTDTDTQYF. For the CDR3, the DNA is TGTGCCAGCAGCCCCTGGACTGACACAGATACGCAGTATTTT.

This clone has only a few counts. This chain connects TRBV28 to TRBJ1-5, with D possibly TRBD1 on 5 matching bases. Looked up from germline, CDR1 is MDHEN and CDR2 is SYDVKM. This CDR3 contains 14 residues. The ends were cut back, 7 bases at V and 5 bases at J, with 15 bases in the middle. CDR3 sequence (DNA): TGTGCCAGCACCCCTGGGGCAGTTCATCAGCCCCAGCATTTT. As protein: CASTPGAVHQPQHF. The complete variable domain, with remaining parts taken from reference TRBV28 and TRBJ1-5, reads DVKVTQSSRYLVKRTGEKVFLECVQDMDHENMFWYRQDPGLGLRLIYFSYDVKMKEKGDIPEGYSVSREKKERFSLILESASTNQTSMYLCASTPGAVHQPQHFGDGTRLSIL.

The chain is built from TRBV6-4 and TRBJ2-5; tentative D call: TRBD2 (6 bases). V lost 7 bases to trimming and J lost 5 bases, with 14 bases between them. Germline CDR1 is MRHNA and CDR2 is SNTAGT. The CDR3 is 13 amino acids. Written as DNA, the CDR3 is TGTGCCAGCATCCGGCGGGGCATGGAGACCCAGTACTTC. As protein: CASIRRGMETQYF.

The chain recombines TRBV27 with TRBJ1-4; a possible D gene is TRBD1 (5 bases). The V gene's germline CDR1 is MNHEY and CDR2 SMNVEV (reference sequence). This CDR3 comprises 13 residues. V lost 3 bases to trimming and J lost 6 bases, with 8 bases between them. CDR3 nucleotide sequence: TGTGCCAGCAGTTTTCAGGGTGATGAAAAACTGTTTTTT. Amino acids: CASSFQGDEKLFF.